These T cell receptor beta chains were read from a single sample in a study of PD-1 blockade in mismatch repair-deficient tumors. TCRdb's table, derived via immunoSEQ multiplex PCR, lists solely in-frame clones and lacks some. The data contain some 19,000 clones, roughly 87% of them singletons. The sequencing used PBMCs, collected 52 weeks after starting pembrolizumab. Every receptor here comes from an adult with mismatch repair-deficient cancer. CDR3s include the opening cysteine and the closing phenylalanine or tryptophan. D genes are given only for firm matches. For some rows the clone size is stated as once, few or many, or as a class when expanded; others skip it.

>TRBV5-1|NA|TRBJ1-2|NA
TGCGCCAGCAGCTTGCAGGGGTATGGCTACACCTTC
CASSLQGYGYTF
>TRBV5-1|TRBD1|TRBJ1-2|NA
TGCGCCAGCAGCTTGGGGGGACAGGGACGTAAAAGTGGCTACACCTTC
CASSLGGQGRKSGYTF
>TRBV5-1|NA|TRBJ2-5|NA
TGCGCCAGCAGCACCGGGGTCTACCAAGAGACCCAGTACTTC
CASSTGVYQETQYF
>TRBV18|NA|TRBJ1-2|NA
TGTGCCGGCTCACCAGACAGCTATGGCTACACCTTC
CAGSPDSYGYTF
>TRBV15|NA|TRBJ1-4|NA
TGTGCCACCAGCGAATCCGGGGAAGGAGATGAAAAACTGTTTTTT
CATSESGEGDEKLFF
>TRBV7-3|TRBD2|TRBJ2-3|NA
TGTGCCAGCAGCTTAGATGGACTAGTATTACCGTATTTT
CASSLDGLVLPYF
>TRBV9|NA|TRBJ1-5|NA
TGTGCCAGCAGCGTAGCTTCGGGACAGCCCCAGCATTTT
CASSVASGQPQHF
>TRBV9|TRBD2|TRBJ2-7|once
TGTGCCAGCAGCGCAGGGGCTAGCGGGGGCGAGCAGTACTTC
CASSAGASGGEQYF
>TRBV5-1|TRBD2|TRBJ2-5|NA
TGCGCCAGCAGCAGGACTAGCGGAGGGGAGACCCAGTACTTC
CASSRTSGGETQYF
>TRBV2|TRBD1|TRBJ2-7|NA
TGTGCCAGCAGCGTGGACAGGATTTCGAGCTACGAGCAGTACTTC
CASSVDRISSYEQYF
>TRBV15|NA|TRBJ2-3|NA
TGTGCCACCAGCAGAGCTGTTAAACTAACACACACAGATACGCAGTATTTT
CATSRAVKLTHTDTQYF
>TRBV9|TRBD2|TRBJ2-1|once
TGTGCCAGCGCGGCGGGAGATTCGAATGAGCAGTTCTTC
CASAAGDSNEQFF
>TRBV6-1|TRBD2|TRBJ2-1|NA
TGTGCCACCCATAGCGGGAGGGCCGGGGTAGTTGAGCAGTTCTTC
CATHSGRAGVVEQFF
>TRBV7-9|TRBD1|TRBJ2-7|NA
TGTGCCAGCAGCTCGGGACAGGGGATTGGACTCTCCTACGAGCAGTACTTC
CASSSGQGIGLSYEQYF
>TRBV30|TRBD2|TRBJ2-1|once
TGTGCCTGGAGTCCCGCCGGGACTAGCTCCTACAATGAGCAGTTCTTC
CAWSPAGTSSYNEQFF
>TRBV19|NA|TRBJ1-2|NA
TGTGCCAGTAGTATAATGTCAGGGGTGGACTATGGCTACACCTTC
CASSIMSGVDYGYTF
>TRBV29-1|TRBD1|TRBJ2-1|NA
TGCAGGGTGTCCAGGGGGCGCAATGAGCAGTTCTTC
CRVSRGRNEQFF
>TRBV28|TRBD1|TRBJ1-4|NA
TGTGCCAGCAGGACAGGGCGGCGAACTAATGAAAAACTGTTTTTT
CASRTGRRTNEKLFF
>TRBV14|TRBD1|TRBJ1-1|NA
TGTGCCAGCAGCCTCGGGAGGGGGCGGACTGAAGCTTTCTTT
CASSLGRGRTEAFF
>TRBV30|NA|TRBJ2-2|NA
TGTGCCTGGAGTCAATCGGCCGGGGAGCTGTTTTTT
CAWSQSAGELFF
>TRBV10-3|NA|TRBJ2-1|NA
TGTGCCATCAGTACCTCAAATACCGTCAAGCGCGGCTCCTACAATGAGCAGTTCTTC
CAISTSNTVKRGSYNEQFF
>TRBV5-1|NA|TRBJ1-3|NA
TGCGCTTCCGCCTCCGGACAGAGCTCTGGAAACACCATATATTTT
CASASGQSSGNTIYF
>TRBV5-8|NA|TRBJ2-3|NA
TGTGCCAGCAGCCTCGGGAGCACCTTCACAGATACGCAGTATTTT
CASSLGSTFTDTQYF
>TRBV19|NA|TRBJ2-1|NA
TGTGCCAGTAGTGTGGCTAGCTCCTACAATGAGCAGTTCTTC
CASSVASSYNEQFF
>TRBV19|NA|TRBJ1-2|NA
TGTGCCAGTAGTGCGTCAACACGGTACGAGGCTGGCTACACCTTC
CASSASTRYEAGYTF
>TRBV10-3|NA|TRBJ1-4|NA
TGTGCCATCAGTGGTCAAGGGGCAGAAGAAAAACTGTTTTTT
CAISGQGAEEKLFF
>TRBV1|NA|TRBJ2-3|NA
TGCACCAGCAGCCTATTGCGGGAGAGGGGAGATACGCAGTATTTT
CTSSLLRERGDTQYF
>TRBV9|TRBD2|TRBJ2-1|NA
TGTGCCAGCAGCTATGAAGGACTAGTCAATGAGCAGTTCTTC
CASSYEGLVNEQFF
>TRBV10-1|TRBD1|TRBJ2-6|NA
TGCGCCAGCTGGACTGGGACAGGTAGTTCTGGGGCCAACGTCCTGACTTTC
CASWTGTGSSGANVLTF
>TRBV5-1|TRBD1|TRBJ2-2|NA
TGCGCCAGCAGCTTGAACCCAGGGGGCACCGGGGAGCTGTTTTTT
CASSLNPGGTGELFF
>TRBV7-9|NA|TRBJ1-1|NA
TGTGCCAGCAGCTCGCCCCGGGGGGGAGCCACTGAAGCTTTCTTT
CASSSPRGGATEAFF
>TRBV7-3|TRBD1|TRBJ1-2|NA
TGTGCCAGCAGCCGCGGGACAGGGGACGGCTACACCTTC
CASSRGTGDGYTF
>TRBV7-8|TRBD1|TRBJ2-1|NA
TGTGCCAGCAGGCAGCTAGGGGGCCTCTACAATGAGCAGTTCTTC
CASRQLGGLYNEQFF
>TRBV27|TRBD2|TRBJ2-7|NA
TGTGCCAGCAGTTTAAAGGGACTAGCGGGAGTTTACCCCTACGAGCAGTACTTC
CASSLKGLAGVYPYEQYF
>TRBV7-3|TRBD2|TRBJ2-1|NA
TGTGCCAGCAGCCTGCGGACTAGCGGGAGGGCCAGTTCCTACAATGAGCAGTTCTTC
CASSLRTSGRASSYNEQFF
>TRBV9|NA|TRBJ2-7|NA
TGTGCCAGCAGCGTAGCCGGAGATGGCGACGAGCAGTACTTC
CASSVAGDGDEQYF
>TRBV7-3|NA|TRBJ1-1|once
TGTGCCAGCAGCATCCCGGAGGGGAATAAGTCCACTGAAGCTTTCTTT
CASSIPEGNKSTEAFF
>TRBV5-1|TRBD2|TRBJ2-3|NA
TGCGCCAGCAGCCCCTTCTTAGCGGGCGACCGGGGTGATACGCAGTATTTT
CASSPFLAGDRGDTQYF
>TRBV7-2|NA|TRBJ1-4|NA
TGTGCCAGCAGCTCCTTTCCCCAATCTAGGCATGAAAAACTGTTTTTT
CASSSFPQSRHEKLFF
>TRBV5-1|NA|TRBJ1-4|NA
TGCGCCAGCAGCTTGGGAGGAGGTGGGCGAACTAATGAAAAACTGTTTTTT
CASSLGGGGRTNEKLFF
>TRBV7-9|NA|TRBJ1-3|NA
TGTGCCAGCAGCCCGGGAGGCAGGGTCGGAAACACCATATATTTT
CASSPGGRVGNTIYF
>TRBV19|TRBD1|TRBJ2-4|once
TGTGCCAGTAGTGCAATGACAGGGGGCGGAAACATTCAGTACTTC
CASSAMTGGGNIQYF
>TRBV7-9|TRBD1|TRBJ1-1|NA
TGTGCCAGCAGCTTAGGAGAGGGGGCGAACACTGAAGCTTTCTTT
CASSLGEGANTEAFF
>TRBV28|NA|TRBJ2-3|NA
TGTGCCAGCAGCTCGAGACTAGTCTTTGCGCAGTATTTT
CASSSRLVFAQYF
>TRBV29-1|NA|TRBJ2-1|NA
TGCAGCGGTGAAGCGGAGGCTCCGTATCGGCATGAGCAGTTCTTC
CSGEAEAPYRHEQFF
>TRBV6-1|TRBD2|TRBJ2-7|NA
TGTGCCGGCAGTGGGGACTACTCCTACGAGCAGTACTTC
CAGSGDYSYEQYF